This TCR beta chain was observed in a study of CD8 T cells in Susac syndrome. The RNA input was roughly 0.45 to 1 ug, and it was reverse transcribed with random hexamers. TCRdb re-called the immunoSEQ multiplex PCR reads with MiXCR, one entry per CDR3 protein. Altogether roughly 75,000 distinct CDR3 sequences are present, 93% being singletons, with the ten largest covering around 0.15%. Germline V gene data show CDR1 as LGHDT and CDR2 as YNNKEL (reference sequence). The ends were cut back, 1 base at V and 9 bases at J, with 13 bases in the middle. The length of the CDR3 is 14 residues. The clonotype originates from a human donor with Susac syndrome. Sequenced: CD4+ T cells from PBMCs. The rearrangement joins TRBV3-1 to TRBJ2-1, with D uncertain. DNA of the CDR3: TGTGCCAGCAGCCAAGGAACTGGGGTGGGTGAGCAGTTCTTC. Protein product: CASSQGTGVGEQFF.